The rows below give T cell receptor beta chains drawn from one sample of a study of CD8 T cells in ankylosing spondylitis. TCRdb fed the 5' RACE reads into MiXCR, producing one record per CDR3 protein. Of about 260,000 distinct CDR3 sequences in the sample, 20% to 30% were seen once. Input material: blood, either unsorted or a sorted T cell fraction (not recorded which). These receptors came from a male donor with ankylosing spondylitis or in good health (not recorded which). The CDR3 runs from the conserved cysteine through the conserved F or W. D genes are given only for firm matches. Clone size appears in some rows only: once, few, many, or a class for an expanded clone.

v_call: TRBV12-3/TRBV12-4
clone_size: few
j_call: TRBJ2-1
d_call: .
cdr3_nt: TGTGCCAGCAGTTTTAGACCTAGGAGTGAGCAGTTCTTC
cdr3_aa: CASSFRPRSEQFF

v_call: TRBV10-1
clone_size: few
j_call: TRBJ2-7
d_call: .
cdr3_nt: TGCGCCAGCAGTGAGAAGATCCAGGGGGGCTCCTACGAGCAGTACTTC
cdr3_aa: CASSEKIQGGSYEQYF

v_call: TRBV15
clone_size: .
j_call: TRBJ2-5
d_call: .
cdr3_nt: TGTGCCACCAGCAAGGGCCAAGAGACCCAGTACTTC
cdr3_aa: CATSKGQETQYF

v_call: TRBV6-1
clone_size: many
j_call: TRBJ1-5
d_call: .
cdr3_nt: TGTGCCAGCAGTGGCCGGGCCCCCAATCAGCCCCAGCATTTT
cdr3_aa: CASSGRAPNQPQHF

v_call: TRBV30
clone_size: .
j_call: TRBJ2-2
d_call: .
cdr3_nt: TGTGCCTGGAGTGGCCCCCTAGCCGGGGAGCTGTTTTTT
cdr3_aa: CAWSGPLAGELFF

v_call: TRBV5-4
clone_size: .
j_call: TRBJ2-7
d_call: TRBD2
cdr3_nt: TGTGCCAGCAGCTTCCCTAGCGGGAGCTCCTACGAGCAGTACTTC
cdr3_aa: CASSFPSGSSYEQYF

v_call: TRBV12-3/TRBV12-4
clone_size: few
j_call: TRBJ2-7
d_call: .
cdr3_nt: TGTGCCAGCGCGGACGCTGCCTACGAGCAGTACTTC
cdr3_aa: CASADAAYEQYF

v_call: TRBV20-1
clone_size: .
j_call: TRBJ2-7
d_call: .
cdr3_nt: TGCAGTGCTGTCCTAGCAGGGTCCTTAGAGGAGCAGTACTTC
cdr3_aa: CSAVLAGSLEEQYF

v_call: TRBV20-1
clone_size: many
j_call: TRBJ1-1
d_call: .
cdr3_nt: TGCAGTGCTCCCGCTCGAGACACTGAAGCTTTCTTT
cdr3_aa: CSAPARDTEAFF

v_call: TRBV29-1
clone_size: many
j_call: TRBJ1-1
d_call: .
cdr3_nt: TGCAGCGTTGAGGGCAGGACATGGACTGAAGCTTTCTTT
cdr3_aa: CSVEGRTWTEAFF

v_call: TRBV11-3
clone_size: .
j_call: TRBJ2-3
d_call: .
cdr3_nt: TGTGCCAGCAGCCACTCGGAGATGGATACGCAGTATTTT
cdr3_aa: CASSHSEMDTQYF

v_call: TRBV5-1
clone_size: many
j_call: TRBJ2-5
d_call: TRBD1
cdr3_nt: TGCGCCAGCAGCCCCACGGACAGGTTACAAGAGACCCAGTACTTC
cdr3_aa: CASSPTDRLQETQYF

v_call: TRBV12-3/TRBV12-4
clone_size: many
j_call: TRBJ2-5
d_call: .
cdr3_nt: TGTGCCAGCAGTATGAGCCGGGACTCACAAGAGACCCAGTACTTC
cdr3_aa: CASSMSRDSQETQYF

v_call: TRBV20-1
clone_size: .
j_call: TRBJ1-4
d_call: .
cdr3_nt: TGCAGTGCTAGACATTCCCCTAATGAAAAACTGTTTTTT
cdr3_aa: CSARHSPNEKLFF

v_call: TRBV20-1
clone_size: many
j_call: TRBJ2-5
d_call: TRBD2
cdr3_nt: TGCAGTGCTCGCTTTTATAGCGGGGGAGAGACCCAGTACTTC
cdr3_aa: CSARFYSGGETQYF

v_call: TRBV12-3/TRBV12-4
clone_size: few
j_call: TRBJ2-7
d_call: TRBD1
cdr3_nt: TGTGCCAGCAGTGGGACAGGCGAGGGCGAGCAGTACTTC
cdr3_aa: CASSGTGEGEQYF

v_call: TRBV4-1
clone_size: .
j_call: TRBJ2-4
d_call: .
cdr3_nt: TGCGCCAGCAGCCACCCCAAGGGACTCTGGAACATTCAGTACTTC
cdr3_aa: CASSHPKGLWNIQYF

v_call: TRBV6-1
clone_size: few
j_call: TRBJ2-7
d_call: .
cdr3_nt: TGTGCCAGCAGTCCGGACGCTACCTACGAGCAGTACTTC
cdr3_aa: CASSPDATYEQYF

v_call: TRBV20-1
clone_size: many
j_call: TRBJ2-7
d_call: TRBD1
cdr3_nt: TGCAGTGTGGACAGGGCTGATGACGAGCAGTACTTC
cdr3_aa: CSVDRADDEQYF

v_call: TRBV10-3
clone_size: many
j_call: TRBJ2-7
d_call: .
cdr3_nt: TGTGCCATCAGTATCACCGTGGGCTACGAGCAGTACTTC
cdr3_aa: CAISITVGYEQYF

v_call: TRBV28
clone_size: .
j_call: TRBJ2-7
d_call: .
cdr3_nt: TGTGCCAGCAGTTCCCCCGGCGGGCCGGCCTACGAGCAGTACTTC
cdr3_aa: CASSSPGGPAYEQYF

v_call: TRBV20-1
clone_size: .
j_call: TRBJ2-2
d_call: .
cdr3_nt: TGCAGTGCTCTTGGGTCGGGAACCACCGGGGAGCTGTTTTTT
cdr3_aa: CSALGSGTTGELFF

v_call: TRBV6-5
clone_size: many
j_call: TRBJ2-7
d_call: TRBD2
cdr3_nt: TGTGCCAGCAGTTACCAAGTCGGGGGGGCCTCCCACTACGAGCAGTACTTC
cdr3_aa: CASSYQVGGASHYEQYF

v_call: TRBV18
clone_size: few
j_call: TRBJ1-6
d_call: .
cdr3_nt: TGTGCCAGCTCACGGGCTGGGGGAGGCAATTCACCCCTCCACTTT
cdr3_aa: CASSRAGGGNSPLHF